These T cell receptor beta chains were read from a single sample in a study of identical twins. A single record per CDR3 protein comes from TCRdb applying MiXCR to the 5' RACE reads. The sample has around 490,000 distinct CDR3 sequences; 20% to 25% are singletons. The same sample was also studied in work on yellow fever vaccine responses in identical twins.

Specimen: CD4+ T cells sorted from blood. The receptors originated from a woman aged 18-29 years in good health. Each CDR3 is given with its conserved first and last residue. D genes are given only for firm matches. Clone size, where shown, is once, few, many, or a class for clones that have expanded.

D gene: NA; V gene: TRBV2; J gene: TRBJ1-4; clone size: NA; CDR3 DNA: TGTGCCAGCAGTGTTATGGGGGATAATGAAAAACTGTTTTTT; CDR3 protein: CASSVMGDNEKLFF
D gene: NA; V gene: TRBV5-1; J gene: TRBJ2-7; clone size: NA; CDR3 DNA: TGCGCCAGCAGCTTGACAGGGTCGACCTACGAGCAGTACTTC; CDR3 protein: CASSLTGSTYEQYF
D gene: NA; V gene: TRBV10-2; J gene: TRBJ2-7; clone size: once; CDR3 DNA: TGCGCCAGCAGTGACGTTGTGACAGATCCACTCCGGGTGCGGTACTTC; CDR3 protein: CASSDVVTDPLRVRYF
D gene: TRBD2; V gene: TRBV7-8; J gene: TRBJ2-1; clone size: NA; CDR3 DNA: TGTGCCAGCAGCTTATGGCGGGAGATTATCGATGAGCAGTTCTTC; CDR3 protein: CASSLWREIIDEQFF
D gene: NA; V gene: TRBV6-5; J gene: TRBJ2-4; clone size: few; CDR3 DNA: TGTGCCAGCAGTTTGGGCGGGACGACCCTCATTCAGTACTTC; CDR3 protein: CASSLGGTTLIQYF
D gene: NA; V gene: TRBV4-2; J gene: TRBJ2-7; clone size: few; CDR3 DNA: TGTGCCAGCAGCCAAGTGGGGGGCGACGAGCAGTACTTC; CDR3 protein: CASSQVGGDEQYF
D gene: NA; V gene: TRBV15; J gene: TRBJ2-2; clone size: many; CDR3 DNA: TGTGCCACTAGCACGGGCTACGCGAACACCGGGGAGCTGTTTTTT; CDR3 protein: CATSTGYANTGELFF
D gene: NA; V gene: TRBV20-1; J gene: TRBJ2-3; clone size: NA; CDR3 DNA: TGCAGTGCAAGTAGCAGGGGGGGCACAGATACGCAGTATTTT; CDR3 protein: CSASSRGGTDTQYF
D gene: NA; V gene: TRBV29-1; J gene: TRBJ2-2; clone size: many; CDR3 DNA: TGCAGCGTTGTGACATCCTCAGGGGGGGAGCTGTTTTTT; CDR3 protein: CSVVTSSGGELFF
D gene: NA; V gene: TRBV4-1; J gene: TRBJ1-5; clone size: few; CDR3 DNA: TGCGCCAGCAGCCAAGGAACAGGGACCATCCAGCCCCAGCATTTT; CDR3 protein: CASSQGTGTIQPQHF
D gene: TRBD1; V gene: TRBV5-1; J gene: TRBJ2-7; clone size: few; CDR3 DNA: TGCGCCAGCAGCTCGGACAGGGGGATCCCCTACGAGCAGTACTTC; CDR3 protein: CASSSDRGIPYEQYF
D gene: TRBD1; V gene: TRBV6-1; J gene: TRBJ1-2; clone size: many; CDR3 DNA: TGTGCCAGCAGTCCGACAGGGGGTAGGAACTATGGCTACACCTTC; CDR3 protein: CASSPTGGRNYGYTF
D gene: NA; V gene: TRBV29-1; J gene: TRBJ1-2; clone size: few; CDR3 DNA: TGCAGCGTTCGTCAGAAAAATGGCTACACCTTC; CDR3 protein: CSVRQKNGYTF
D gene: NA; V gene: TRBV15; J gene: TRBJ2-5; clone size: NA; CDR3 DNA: TGTGCCACCGCGCCAGACCGTGGGACACGCCAAGAGACCCAGTACTTC; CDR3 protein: CATAPDRGTRQETQYF
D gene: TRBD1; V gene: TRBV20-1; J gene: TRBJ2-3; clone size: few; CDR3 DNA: TGCAGTGCTACAGGGGGCGCGGGCACAGATACGCAGTATTTT; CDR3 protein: CSATGGAGTDTQYF
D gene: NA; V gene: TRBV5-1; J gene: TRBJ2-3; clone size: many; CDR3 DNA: TGTGCCAGCAGCTTAAGGTCCGATACGCAGTATTTT; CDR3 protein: CASSLRSDTQYF
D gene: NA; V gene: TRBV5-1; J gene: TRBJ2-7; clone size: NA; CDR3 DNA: TGCGCCAGCAGGAAAGAGACACTAAGCTCCTACGAGCAGTACTTC; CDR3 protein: CASRKETLSSYEQYF
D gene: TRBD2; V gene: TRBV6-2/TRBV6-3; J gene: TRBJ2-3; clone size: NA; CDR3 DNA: TGTGCCAGCAGTTACCCCTTCGAAGCGGGGGGGCCTGGAAGCACAGATACGCAGTATTTT; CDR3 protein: CASSYPFEAGGPGSTDTQYF
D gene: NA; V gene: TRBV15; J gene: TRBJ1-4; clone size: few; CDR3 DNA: TGTGCCACCAGCTCAAACCCAGGGGTAACTAATGAAAAACTGTTTTTT; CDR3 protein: CATSSNPGVTNEKLFF
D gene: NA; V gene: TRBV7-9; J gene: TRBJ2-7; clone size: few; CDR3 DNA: TGTGCCAGCAGCTTAGGCGACATCCTAGTCGAGCAGTACTTC; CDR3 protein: CASSLGDILVEQYF
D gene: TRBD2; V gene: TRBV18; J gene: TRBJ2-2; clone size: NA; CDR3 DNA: TGTGCCAGCTCACCACCGTTACCGGGAAGACTAGCGGAGAACACCGGGGAGCTGTTTTTT; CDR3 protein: CASSPPLPGRLAENTGELFF
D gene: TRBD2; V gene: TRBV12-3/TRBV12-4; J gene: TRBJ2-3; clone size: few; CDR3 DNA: TGTGCCAGCAGTTTACCTAGCGGGGGTTTGGGTACGCAGTATTTT; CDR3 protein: CASSLPSGGLGTQYF
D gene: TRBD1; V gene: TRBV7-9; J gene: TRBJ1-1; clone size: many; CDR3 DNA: TGTGCCAGCAGCTTAGTCTACGCGGACAGGAAGAACACTGAAGCTTTCTTT; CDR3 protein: CASSLVYADRKNTEAFF
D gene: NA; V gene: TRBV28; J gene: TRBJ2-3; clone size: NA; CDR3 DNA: TGTGCCAGCAGGACCTATGGTACGCAGTATTTT; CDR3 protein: CASRTYGTQYF
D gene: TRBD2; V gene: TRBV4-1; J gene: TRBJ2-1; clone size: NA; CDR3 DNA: TGCGCCAGCAGCCCATATGGGACTAGCGGGGGGACATACAATGAGCAGTTCTTC; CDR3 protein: CASSPYGTSGGTYNEQFF
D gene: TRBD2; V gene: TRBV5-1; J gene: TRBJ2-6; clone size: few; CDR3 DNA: TGCGCCAGCAGCTTTCGTCTAGCGGGGGTAAGCTCTGGGGCCAACGTCCTGACTTTC; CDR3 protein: CASSFRLAGVSSGANVLTF
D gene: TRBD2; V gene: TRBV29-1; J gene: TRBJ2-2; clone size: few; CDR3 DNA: TGCAGCGTTGACGCTAGGACTAGCGACGCGAACACCGGGGAGCTGTTTTTT; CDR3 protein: CSVDARTSDANTGELFF
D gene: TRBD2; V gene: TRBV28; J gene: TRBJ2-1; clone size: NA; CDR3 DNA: TGTGCCAGCAGCCGTAGACTAGCGGGGGTTCCCAATGAGCAGTTCTTC; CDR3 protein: CASSRRLAGVPNEQFF
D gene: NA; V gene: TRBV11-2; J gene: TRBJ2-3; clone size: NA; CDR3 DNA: TGTGCCAGCAGCTTAACCCCCGCCGGGTATGGGGCCGCAGATACGCAGTATTTT; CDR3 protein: CASSLTPAGYGAADTQYF
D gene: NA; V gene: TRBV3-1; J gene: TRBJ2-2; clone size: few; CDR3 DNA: TGTGCCAGCACCACAAGGGGTAGGGAGACCGGGGAGCTGTTTTTT; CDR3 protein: CASTTRGRETGELFF
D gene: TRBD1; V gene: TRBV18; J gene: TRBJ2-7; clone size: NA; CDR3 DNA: TGTGCCAGCTCAAATTTGGACAGGGGTTACGAGCAGTACTTC; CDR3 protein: CASSNLDRGYEQYF